The rows below give T cell receptor beta chains drawn from one sample of a study of siplizumab effects on memory and regulatory T cells. Some clones are missing from TCRdb's copy, which holds only in-frame ones; the method was immunoSEQ multiplex PCR. The repertoire holds about 110,000 clones, about 92% seen once, with around 0.75% in the top ten. The sample taken for sequencing was Tregs sorted from blood. The source of these receptors is a human donor in good health. The CDR3 runs from the conserved cysteine through the conserved F or W. A D gene is named only where the DNA matches it firmly. Clone size is given for some rows only: seen once, a few or many times, or a class if the clone is expanded.

J: TRBJ2-5; V: TRBV29-1; D: NA; length: 15; size: NA; CDR3: CSLELADQPQETQYF; DNA: TGCAGCCTCGAATTAGCAGACCAACCGCAAGAGACCCAGTACTTC
J: TRBJ2-5; V: TRBV5-6; D: NA; length: 14; size: NA; CDR3: CASSLWGRGWTQYF; DNA: TGTGCCAGCAGCTTGTGGGGGCGCGGGTGGACCCAGTACTTC
J: TRBJ2-7; V: TRBV10-2; D: TRBD2; length: 15; size: NA; CDR3: CASSGRASGSYEQYF; DNA: TGCGCCAGCTCCGGTAGGGCTAGCGGATCCTACGAGCAGTACTTC
J: TRBJ1-2; V: TRBV29-1; D: NA; length: 14; size: once; CDR3: CSVEQGEGVYGYTF; DNA: TGCAGCGTTGAACAGGGCGAAGGTGTCTATGGCTACACCTTC
J: TRBJ2-7; V: TRBV6-5; D: NA; length: 14; size: NA; CDR3: CASKPLGMLYEQYF; DNA: TGTGCCAGCAAACCTTTGGGGATGTTATACGAGCAGTACTTC
J: TRBJ1-4; V: TRBV5-1; D: TRBD1; length: 15; size: NA; CDR3: CASSPGDRTNEKLFF; DNA: TGCGCCAGCAGCCCCGGGGACAGAACTAATGAAAAACTGTTTTTT
J: TRBJ2-7; V: TRBV2; D: NA; length: 12; size: NA; CDR3: CASSPLAYEQYF; DNA: TGTGCCAGCAGTCCCTTAGCCTACGAGCAGTACTTC
J: TRBJ2-5; V: TRBV30; D: TRBD1; length: 15; size: once; CDR3: CAWRTPGQGRETQYF; DNA: TGTGCCTGGAGAACACCGGGACAGGGAAGGGAGACCCAGTACTTC
J: TRBJ2-7; V: TRBV2; D: NA; length: 14; size: few; CDR3: CASSDGSGGYEQYF; DNA: TGTGCCAGCAGTGACGGATCCGGTGGGTACGAGCAGTACTTC
J: TRBJ2-3; V: TRBV28; D: NA; length: 16; size: NA; CDR3: CASSFGSYLGADTQYF; DNA: TGTGCCAGCAGTTTTGGCTCCTACCTGGGGGCAGATACGCAGTATTTT
J: TRBJ2-2; V: TRBV29-1; D: NA; length: 14; size: NA; CDR3: CSVNVQGNTGELFF; DNA: TGCAGCGTAAACGTACAGGGTAACACCGGGGAGCTGTTTTTT
J: TRBJ2-1; V: TRBV9; D: TRBD2; length: 15; size: NA; CDR3: CASSVTGGPYNEQFF; DNA: TGTGCCAGCAGCGTAACGGGGGGTCCCTACAATGAGCAGTTCTTC
J: TRBJ1-1; V: TRBV4-1; D: NA; length: 16; size: once; CDR3: CASSRYRGQGATEAFF; DNA: TGCGCCAGCAGCCGGTATAGGGGCCAAGGGGCCACTGAAGCTTTCTTT
J: TRBJ2-5; V: TRBV13; D: NA; length: 14; size: NA; CDR3: CASSLVGVRGTQYF; DNA: TGTGCCAGCAGCTTAGTAGGGGTTCGGGGGACCCAGTACTTC
J: TRBJ2-7; V: TRBV19; D: TRBD1; length: 16; size: NA; CDR3: CASSITPPGQGYEQYF; DNA: TGTGCCAGTAGTATAACTCCACCGGGACAGGGATACGAGCAGTACTTC
J: TRBJ2-3; V: TRBV5-1; D: NA; length: 14; size: NA; CDR3: CASSPDIWADTQYF; DNA: TGCGCCAGCAGCCCTGACATTTGGGCAGATACGCAGTATTTT
J: TRBJ2-2; V: TRBV6-5; D: NA; length: 15; size: once; CDR3: CASSYGLGGTGELFF; DNA: TGTGCCAGCAGTTACGGGCTGGGGGGCACCGGGGAGCTGTTTTTT
J: TRBJ2-2; V: TRBV7-6; D: NA; length: 17; size: NA; CDR3: CASSRSAWVWNTGELFF; DNA: TGTGCCAGCAGCCGTTCGGCCTGGGTGTGGAACACCGGGGAGCTGTTTTTT
J: TRBJ2-7; V: TRBV7-8; D: TRBD1; length: 15; size: NA; CDR3: CASSFGQGQSYEQYF; DNA: TGTGCCAGCAGCTTCGGTCAGGGACAGTCCTACGAGCAGTACTTC
J: TRBJ2-7; V: TRBV15; D: NA; length: 15; size: NA; CDR3: CATSRGRTATYEQYF; DNA: TGTGCCACCAGCAGAGGTCGGACAGCTACCTACGAGCAGTACTTC
J: TRBJ1-3; V: TRBV5-1; D: NA; length: 12; size: NA; CDR3: CASSGGWDTIYF; DNA: TGCGCCAGCAGCGGGGGCTGGGACACCATATATTTT
J: TRBJ2-1; V: TRBV15; D: NA; length: 15; size: NA; CDR3: CATSRDAGKGNEQFF; DNA: TGTGCCACCAGCAGAGATGCGGGGAAGGGGAATGAGCAGTTCTTC
J: TRBJ2-7; V: TRBV19; D: TRBD2; length: 13; size: NA; CDR3: CASSPWGGQEQYF; DNA: TGTGCCAGTAGCCCTTGGGGGGGTCAGGAGCAGTACTTC
J: TRBJ2-3; V: TRBV1; D: NA; length: 18; size: NA; CDR3: CTSSQDPTSGDSTDTQYF; DNA: TGCACCAGCAGCCAAGATCCCACTAGCGGGGATAGCACAGATACGCAGTATTTT
J: TRBJ1-5; V: TRBV7-9; D: TRBD1; length: 17; size: NA; CDR3: CASSAGKSTGDDQPQHF; DNA: TGTGCCAGCAGCGCGGGAAAATCGACAGGGGACGATCAGCCCCAGCATTTT
J: TRBJ1-3; V: TRBV11-2; D: NA; length: 15; size: NA; CDR3: CASSLVPGTGNTIYF; DNA: TGTGCCAGCAGCTTAGTTCCGGGGACGGGAAACACCATATATTTT
J: TRBJ1-2; V: TRBV6-1; D: NA; length: 11; size: NA; CDR3: CASRTNYGYTF; DNA: TGTGCCAGCAGAACTAACTATGGCTACACCTTC
J: TRBJ1-3; V: TRBV6-6; D: TRBD1; length: 16; size: NA; CDR3: CASSYYKGAAGNTIYF; DNA: TGTGCCAGCAGTTATTATAAGGGGGCGGCTGGAAACACCATATATTTT
J: TRBJ1-1; V: TRBV5-8; D: NA; length: 14; size: NA; CDR3: CASSLRQFNTEAFF; DNA: TGTGCCAGCAGCTTGCGACAGTTTAATACTGAAGCTTTCTTT
J: TRBJ2-5; V: TRBV6-6; D: TRBD2; length: 16; size: once; CDR3: CASSYSATSVVETQYF; DNA: TGTGCCAGCAGTTACTCGGCGACTAGCGTAGTTGAGACCCAGTACTTC
J: TRBJ2-2; V: TRBV5-1; D: TRBD1; length: 17; size: NA; CDR3: CASSLLTGQGNTGELFF; DNA: TGCGCCAGCAGCCTGTTGACCGGACAGGGAAACACCGGGGAGCTGTTTTTT
J: TRBJ2-1; V: TRBV18; D: NA; length: 14; size: NA; CDR3: CASSPQDQSGEQFF; DNA: TGTGCCAGCTCACCACAGGACCAGTCCGGTGAGCAGTTCTTC
J: TRBJ2-3; V: TRBV27; D: TRBD1; length: 15; size: NA; CDR3: CASSTGQGRADTQYF; DNA: TGTGCCAGCAGTACCGGACAGGGGAGGGCAGATACGCAGTATTTT
J: TRBJ2-7; V: TRBV5-4; D: NA; length: 12; size: NA; CDR3: CASSSYRLPEYF; DNA: TGTGCCAGCAGCTCCTACCGATTGCCTGAGTACTTC
J: TRBJ2-1; V: TRBV18; D: TRBD2; length: 15; size: NA; CDR3: CASSLAGEYRNEQFF; DNA: TGTGCCAGCTCCCTAGCGGGAGAGTACCGCAATGAGCAGTTCTTC
J: TRBJ1-1; V: TRBV6-5; D: NA; length: 16; size: NA; CDR3: CASSYGGAGVNTEAFF; DNA: TGTGCCAGCAGTTACGGGGGGGCAGGGGTGAACACTGAAGCTTTCTTT
J: TRBJ1-5; V: TRBV19; D: TRBD1; length: 15; size: NA; CDR3: CASRPRGYSNQPQHF; DNA: TGTGCCAGTAGGCCCAGGGGGTATAGCAATCAGCCCCAGCATTTT
J: TRBJ2-1; V: TRBV5-1; D: NA; length: 17; size: NA; CDR3: CASSLAGGDGGYNEQFF; DNA: TGCGCCAGCAGCTTGGCCGGTGGGGACGGCGGCTACAATGAGCAGTTCTTC
J: TRBJ1-2; V: TRBV6-5; D: NA; length: 11; size: NA; CDR3: CASTSGNGYTF; DNA: TGTGCCTCCACATCCGGTAATGGCTACACCTTC
J: TRBJ1-4; V: TRBV5-1; D: NA; length: 15; size: NA; CDR3: CASSLSPASNEKLFF; DNA: TGCGCCAGCAGCTTGTCGCCAGCTTCTAATGAAAAACTGTTTTTT
J: TRBJ2-3; V: TRBV29-1; D: NA; length: 17; size: NA; CDR3: CSVGYRVSNIRADTQYF; DNA: TGCAGCGTTGGTTATCGAGTCTCCAACATCAGGGCAGATACGCAGTATTTT
J: TRBJ1-4; V: TRBV7-9; D: NA; length: 14; size: NA; CDR3: CASSSSFRNEKLFF; DNA: TGTGCCAGCAGCTCGAGTTTCAGGAATGAAAAACTGTTTTTT
J: TRBJ2-7; V: TRBV10-3; D: TRBD1; length: 15; size: NA; CDR3: CATTLRSTDRDEQYF; DNA: TGTGCCACCACTCTACGCTCCACAGACAGGGACGAGCAGTACTTC
J: TRBJ2-5; V: TRBV9; D: TRBD1; length: 13; size: once; CDR3: CASSLDRAETQYF; DNA: TGTGCCAGCAGCCTGGACAGGGCGGAGACCCAGTACTTC
J: TRBJ2-1; V: TRBV29-1; D: TRBD2; length: 15; size: NA; CDR3: CSEILAGGFYNEQFF; DNA: TGCAGCGAGATACTAGCGGGGGGGTTCTACAATGAGCAGTTCTTC
J: TRBJ2-7; V: TRBV10-2; D: TRBD1; length: 14; size: NA; CDR3: CASSLGQGAGEQYF; DNA: TGCGCCAGCAGCCTAGGACAGGGGGCCGGCGAGCAGTACTTC
J: TRBJ1-3; V: TRBV7-9; D: TRBD1; length: 17; size: NA; CDR3: CASSYRDRGASGNTIYF; DNA: TGTGCCAGCAGCTACCGGGACAGGGGCGCATCTGGAAACACCATATATTTT
J: TRBJ2-2; V: TRBV19; D: TRBD2; length: 15; size: NA; CDR3: CASSTLAGYTGELFF; DNA: TGTGCCAGTAGTACACTAGCGGGGTACACCGGGGAGCTGTTTTTT
J: TRBJ2-7; V: TRBV5-1; D: TRBD1; length: 15; size: NA; CDR3: CASSRTGTGTLEQYF; DNA: TGCGCCAGCAGCCGCACCGGGACAGGGACTCTCGAGCAGTACTTC
J: TRBJ1-1; V: TRBV6-1; D: NA; length: 11; size: NA; CDR3: CASSKNTEAFF; DNA: TGTGCCAGCAGTAAGAACACTGAAGCTTTCTTT
J: TRBJ2-1; V: TRBV19; D: NA; length: 16; size: NA; CDR3: CASKIKAVLSYNEQFF; DNA: TGTGCCAGTAAGATTAAGGCGGTACTCTCCTACAATGAGCAGTTCTTC
J: TRBJ1-2; V: TRBV4-1; D: NA; length: 15; size: NA; CDR3: CASSPVRRILYGYTF; DNA: TGCGCCAGCAGCCCAGTACGACGGATCCTCTATGGCTACACCTTC
J: TRBJ1-2; V: TRBV7-9; D: NA; length: 14; size: NA; CDR3: CASSSYRVGYGYTF; DNA: TGTGCCAGCAGCTCTTACAGGGTGGGCTATGGCTACACCTTC
J: TRBJ1-4; V: TRBV5-1; D: NA; length: 12; size: NA; CDR3: CASSLEDEKLFF; DNA: TGCGCCAGCAGCTTGGAGGATGAAAAACTGTTTTTT
J: TRBJ2-5; V: TRBV5-1; D: NA; length: 14; size: NA; CDR3: CASSLVVLGETQYF; DNA: TGCGCCAGCAGCTTGGTGGTTTTGGGAGAGACCCAGTACTTC
J: TRBJ2-7; V: TRBV5-1; D: TRBD2; length: 15; size: NA; CDR3: CASSPTSGVDYEQYF; DNA: TGCGCCAGCAGCCCGACTAGCGGGGTTGACTACGAGCAGTACTTC
J: TRBJ1-2; V: TRBV5-4; D: NA; length: 12; size: NA; CDR3: CASSRDEYGYTF; DNA: TGTGCCAGCAGCCGCGACGAGTATGGCTACACCTTC
J: TRBJ1-1; V: TRBV6-5; D: NA; length: 15; size: NA; CDR3: CASSTAGAGNTEAFF; DNA: TGTGCCAGCAGTACTGCGGGGGCTGGGAACACTGAAGCTTTCTTT
J: TRBJ2-1; V: TRBV25-1; D: NA; length: 16; size: NA; CDR3: CASSELGSSSYNEQFF; DNA: TGTGCCAGCAGTGAATTGGGGTCGAGCTCCTACAATGAGCAGTTCTTC
J: TRBJ2-7; V: TRBV5-1; D: NA; length: 13; size: NA; CDR3: CASSLGNVHEQYF; DNA: TGCGCCAGCAGCTTGGGAAACGTACACGAGCAGTACTTC